The 10 T cell receptor beta chains below were found in one sample sequenced in a study of CD8 T cell repertoires and HIV-1 epitope variants. The protocol was immunoSEQ multiplex PCR, while the TCRdb copy is restricted to in-frame clones and leaves out a portion. The data contain around 4,400 clones, approximately 71% of them singletons. These receptors' targets are unknown. Sequencing used cultured CD8+ T cells derived from PBMCs. The receptors derive from a male donor with HIV.

The chain combines TRBV28 with TRBJ1-2; D possibly corresponds to TRBD1 (6 bases). Trimming removed 3 bases from V and 3 bases from J, with 11 bases in between. This CDR3 has 14 residues. Germline CDR1 and CDR2: MDHEN and SYDVKM. In DNA, the CDR3 is TGTGCCAGCAGTTTCGGTCAGGGGTACTATGGCTACACCTTC. Encoded protein: CASSFGQGYYGYTF.

This sequence joins TRBV28 and TRBJ1-1; D unresolved. Trimming stripped 8 bases from V and 5 bases from J, with 18 bases between. The germline V gene has CDR1 MDHEN and CDR2 SYDVKM. The CDR3 is 14 amino acids. The CDR3 is CASGGEWAGTEAFF. The CDR3 DNA is TGTGCCAGCGGTGGGGAGTGGGCAGGAACTGAAGCTTTCTTT.

The chain has TRBV10-3 and TRBJ1-2; tentative D call: TRBD1 (6 bases). The length of the CDR3 is 13 residues. The V gene lost 6 bases and the J gene lost 4 bases, with 12 bases spanning the gap. Germline V gives CDR1 ENHRY, CDR2 SYGVKD. CDR3 sequence reads: CAISPDSFYGYTF. CDR3 DNA: TGTGCCATCAGCCCGGACAGTTTCTATGGCTACACCTTC.

The chain employs TRBV4-1 and TRBJ2-3; D gene unclear. Germline values: CDR1 MGHRA, CDR2 YSYEKL. Trimming pared 2 bases from V and 10 bases from J, leaving 7 bases between. The CDR3 loop spans 11 amino acids. The CDR3 coding sequence is TGCGCCAGCAGCCAAAGGGCGGCGCAGTATTTT. Protein product: CASSQRAAQYF.

This chain joins TRBV25-1 and TRBJ1-1, with D unclear. Germline lookup yields CDR1 MGHDK and CDR2 SYGVNS. With 0 bases removed from V and 3 bases from J, the gap between germline ends came to 11 bases. This CDR3 has 15 amino acids. The CDR3 DNA sequence: TGTGCCAGCAGTGAATACGGGAGCTGGGACACTGAAGCTTTCTTT. This translates into CASSEYGSWDTEAFF.

V is TRBV7-2 and J is TRBJ2-7; perhaps TRBD2 as D (6 bases). Germline assignment: CDR1 SGHTA and CDR2 FQGNSA. This CDR3 spans 15 amino acids. Trimming shortened V by 4 bases and J by 7 bases, and 20 bases separated the two germline ends. As DNA, the CDR3 is TGTGCCAGCAGCTCCCGACGGTCGGGGGTTGGGGAGCAGTACTTC. Its translation is CASSSRRSGVGEQYF.

Only one count was recorded for this clone. This rearrangement joins TRBV29-1 to TRBJ2-3; TRBD1 matches 9 bases. In germline, CDR1 is SQVTM, CDR2 ANQGSEA. The CDR3 is made up of 14 amino acids. Unmatched junction bases numbered 5, after V lost 4 bases and J lost 3 bases. The CDR3 protein is CSVGGTGRTDTQYF. In DNA, the CDR3 is TGCAGCGTTGGTGGGACAGGGAGGACAGATACGCAGTATTTT.

The chain recombines TRBV7-9 with TRBJ2-1; tentatively, D is TRBD2 (5 bases). Germline-derived CDR1 and CDR2 are SEHNR and FQNEAQ (reference sequence). CDR3 length: 16 amino acids. V lost 5 bases and J lost 0, with 14 bases in between. The CDR3 is CASSEPLVSSYNEQFF. In DNA, the CDR3 is TGTGCCAGCAGCGAACCACTAGTGAGCTCCTACAATGAGCAGTTCTTC.

The CDR3 DNA reads TGTGCCAGCAGCCATTGGACTAGCGGGATGCGGGAGACCCAGTACTTC. Translated: CASSHWTSGMRETQYF. This chain joins TRBV11-2 and TRBJ2-5; 12 bases are a match to TRBD2. Per germline, CDR1 SGHAT and CDR2 FQNNGV. Trimming cost V 5 bases and J 5 bases; bases outside gene matches: 9. The CDR3 covers 16 residues.

The chain couples TRBV19 to TRBJ1-4; D is unresolved. In germline, CDR1 is LNHDA, CDR2 SQIVND (reference sequence). The CDR3 is made up of 15 amino acids. The V end was cut by 5 bases, the J end by 0 bases, with 10 bases between. CDR3 sequence reads: CASSPRLTTNEKLFF. CDR3 nucleotides: TGTGCCAGTAGTCCCCGACTTACAACTAATGAAAAACTGTTTTTT.